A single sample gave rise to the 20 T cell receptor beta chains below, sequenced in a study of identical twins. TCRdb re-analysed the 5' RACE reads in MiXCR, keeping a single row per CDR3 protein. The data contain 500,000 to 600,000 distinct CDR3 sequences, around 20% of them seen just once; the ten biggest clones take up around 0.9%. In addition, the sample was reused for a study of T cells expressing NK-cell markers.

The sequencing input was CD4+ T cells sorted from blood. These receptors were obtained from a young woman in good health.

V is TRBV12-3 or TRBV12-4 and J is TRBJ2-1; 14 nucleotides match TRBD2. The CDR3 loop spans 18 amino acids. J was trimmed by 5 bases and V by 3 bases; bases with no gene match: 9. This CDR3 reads CASSLSGRGLAGDNEQFF. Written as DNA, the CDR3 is TGTGCCAGCAGTTTGTCGGGGAGGGGACTAGCGGGGGACAATGAGCAGTTCTTC.

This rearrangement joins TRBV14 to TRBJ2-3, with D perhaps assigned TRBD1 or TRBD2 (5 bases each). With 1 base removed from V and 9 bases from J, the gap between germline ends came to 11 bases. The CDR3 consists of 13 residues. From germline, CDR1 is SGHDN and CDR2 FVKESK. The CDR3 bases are TGTGCCAGCAGCCAAGCAACCGGGACCACGCAGTATTTT. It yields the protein CASSQATGTTQYF.

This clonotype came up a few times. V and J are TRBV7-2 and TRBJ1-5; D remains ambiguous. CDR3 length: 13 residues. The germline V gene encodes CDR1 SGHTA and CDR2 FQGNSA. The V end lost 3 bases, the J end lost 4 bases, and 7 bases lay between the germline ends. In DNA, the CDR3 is TGTGCCAGCAGCTTGGAACTAAATCAGCCCCAGCATTTT. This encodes CASSLELNQPQHF.

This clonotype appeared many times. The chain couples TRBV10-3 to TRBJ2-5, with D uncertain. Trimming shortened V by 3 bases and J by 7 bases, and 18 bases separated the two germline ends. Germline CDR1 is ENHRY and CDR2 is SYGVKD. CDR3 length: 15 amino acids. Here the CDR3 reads CAISDPTEPSGTQYF. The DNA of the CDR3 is TGTGCCATCAGTGACCCTACGGAGCCCTCGGGGACCCAGTACTTC.

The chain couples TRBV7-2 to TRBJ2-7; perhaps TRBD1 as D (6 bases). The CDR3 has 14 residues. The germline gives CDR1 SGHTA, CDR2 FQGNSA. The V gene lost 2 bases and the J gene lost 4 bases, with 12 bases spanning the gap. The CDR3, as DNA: TGTGCCAGCAGCTTACGATCTCAGGGGTACGAGCAGTACTTC. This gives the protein CASSLRSQGYEQYF.

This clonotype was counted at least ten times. Here the CDR3 reads CASSSHLGVTQETQYF. The CDR3 DNA sequence: TGTGCCAGCAGCTCGCACCTAGGGGTGACACAAGAGACCCAGTACTTC. V is TRBV7-9 and J is TRBJ2-5; D is possibly TRBD1 (5 bases). Trimming removed 4 bases at V and 2 bases at J, with 17 bases between. Germline-derived CDR1 and CDR2 are SEHNR and FQNEAQ (reference sequence). The CDR3 has 16 residues.

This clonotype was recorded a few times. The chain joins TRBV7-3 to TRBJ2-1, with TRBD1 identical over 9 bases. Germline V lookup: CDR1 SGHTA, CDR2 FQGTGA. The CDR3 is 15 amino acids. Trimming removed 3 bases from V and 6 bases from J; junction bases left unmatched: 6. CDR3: CASSFTRDRANEQFF. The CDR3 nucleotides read TGTGCCAGCAGCTTCACGCGGGACAGGGCCAATGAGCAGTTCTTC.

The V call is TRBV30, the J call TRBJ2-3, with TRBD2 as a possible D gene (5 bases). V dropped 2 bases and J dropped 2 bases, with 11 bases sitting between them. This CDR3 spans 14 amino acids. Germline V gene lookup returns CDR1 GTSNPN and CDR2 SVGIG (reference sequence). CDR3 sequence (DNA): TGTGCCTGGAGTCTCGGGATTCACACAGATACGCAGTATTTT. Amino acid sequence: CAWSLGIHTDTQYF.

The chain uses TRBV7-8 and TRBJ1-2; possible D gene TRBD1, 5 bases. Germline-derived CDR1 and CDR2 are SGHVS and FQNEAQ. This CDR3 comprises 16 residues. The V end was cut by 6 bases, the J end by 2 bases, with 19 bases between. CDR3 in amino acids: CASSSRDARTNYGYTF. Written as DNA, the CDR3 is TGTGCCAGCAGTTCCCGGGACGCTAGGACCAACTATGGCTACACCTTC.

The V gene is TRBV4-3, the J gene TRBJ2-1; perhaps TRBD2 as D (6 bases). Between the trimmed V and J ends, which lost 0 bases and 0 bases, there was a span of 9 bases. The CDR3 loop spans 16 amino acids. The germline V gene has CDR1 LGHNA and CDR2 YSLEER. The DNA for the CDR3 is TGCGCCAGCAGCCAAGAGGCGGGGAACTCCTACAATGAGCAGTTCTTC. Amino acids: CASSQEAGNSYNEQFF.

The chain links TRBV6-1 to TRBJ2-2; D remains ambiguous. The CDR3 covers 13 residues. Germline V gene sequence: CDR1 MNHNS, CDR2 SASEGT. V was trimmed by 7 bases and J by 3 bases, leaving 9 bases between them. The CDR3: CASTQVDTGELFF. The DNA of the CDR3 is TGTGCCAGCACCCAGGTGGACACCGGGGAGCTGTTTTTT.

The CDR3 DNA follows: TGTGCCAGCAGCCCGCGGGGGGCGAAAGAGACCCAGTACTTC. It is translated as CASSPRGAKETQYF. This chain connects TRBV7-2 to TRBJ2-5; 8 bases map to TRBD2. The CDR3 consists of 14 residues. V lost 5 bases and J lost 3; bases outside the gene matches: 5. Germline CDR1 reads SGHTA; CDR2 reads FQGNSA.

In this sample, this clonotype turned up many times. DNA for the CDR3: TGTGCCAGCAGTTTATTGAGGGGCGAGCAGTTCTTC. Residues: CASSLLRGEQFF. V and J are TRBV12-3 or TRBV12-4 and TRBJ2-1; perhaps D is TRBD1 or TRBD2 (5 bases each). Trimming stripped 2 bases from V and 10 bases from J, with 9 bases between. The CDR3 is 12 amino acids.

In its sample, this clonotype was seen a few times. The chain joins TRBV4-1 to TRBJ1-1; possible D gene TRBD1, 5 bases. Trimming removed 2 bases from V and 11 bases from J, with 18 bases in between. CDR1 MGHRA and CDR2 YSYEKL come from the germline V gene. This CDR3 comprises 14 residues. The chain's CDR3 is CASSQIPGGARAFF. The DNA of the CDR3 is TGCGCCAGCAGCCAAATACCCGGGGGAGCACGGGCTTTCTTT.

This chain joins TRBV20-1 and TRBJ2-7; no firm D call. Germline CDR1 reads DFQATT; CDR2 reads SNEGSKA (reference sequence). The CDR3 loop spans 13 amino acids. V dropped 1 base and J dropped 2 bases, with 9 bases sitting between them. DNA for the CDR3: TGCAGTGCTAGAGGTAGAGGACCCTACGAGCAGTACTTC. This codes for CSARGRGPYEQYF.

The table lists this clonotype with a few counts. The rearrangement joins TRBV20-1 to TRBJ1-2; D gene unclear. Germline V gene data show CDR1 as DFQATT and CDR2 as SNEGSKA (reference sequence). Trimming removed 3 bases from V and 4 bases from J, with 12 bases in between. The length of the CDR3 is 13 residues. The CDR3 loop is CSARGSPLYGYTF. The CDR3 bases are TGCAGTGCTAGGGGATCCCCCCTCTATGGCTACACCTTC.

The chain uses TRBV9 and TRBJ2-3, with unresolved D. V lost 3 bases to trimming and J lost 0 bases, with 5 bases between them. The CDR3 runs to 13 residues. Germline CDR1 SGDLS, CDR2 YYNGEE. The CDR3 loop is CASSGPSTDTQYF. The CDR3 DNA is TGTGCCAGCAGCGGGCCTAGCACAGATACGCAGTATTTT.

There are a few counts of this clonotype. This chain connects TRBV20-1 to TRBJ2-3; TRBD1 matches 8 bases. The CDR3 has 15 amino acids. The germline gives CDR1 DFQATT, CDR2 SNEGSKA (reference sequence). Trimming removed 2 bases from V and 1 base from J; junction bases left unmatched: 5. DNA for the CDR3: TGCAGTGCTAGATCCTCACAGGGGGGCACAGATACGCAGTATTTT. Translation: CSARSSQGGTDTQYF.

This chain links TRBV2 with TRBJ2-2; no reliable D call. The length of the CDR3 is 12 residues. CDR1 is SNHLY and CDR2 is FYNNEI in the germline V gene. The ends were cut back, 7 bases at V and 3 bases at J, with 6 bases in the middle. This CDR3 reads CASTDHTGELFF. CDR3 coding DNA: TGTGCCAGCACAGATCACACCGGGGAGCTGTTTTTT.

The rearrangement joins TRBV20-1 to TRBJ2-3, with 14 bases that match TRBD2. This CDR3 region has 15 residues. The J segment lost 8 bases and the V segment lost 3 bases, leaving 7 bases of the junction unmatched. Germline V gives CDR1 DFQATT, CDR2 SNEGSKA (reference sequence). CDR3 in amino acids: CSASGTSGGPRTQYF. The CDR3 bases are TGCAGTGCTAGCGGGACTAGCGGGGGACCCCGTACGCAGTATTTT.